Below are 2 T cell receptor beta chains sequenced from a single sample in a study of blood T cell repertoires in COVID-19. The table came from immunoSEQ multiplex PCR; TCRdb's copy has only in-frame clones and leaves some out. The sample holds about 270,000 clones, about 87% seen once. Sequencing was performed on PBMCs or T cells enriched from blood (not recorded which). The receptor source for this set is a woman aged 45-65 years who had recovered from COVID-19.

The chain couples TRBV2 to TRBJ2-3, with 16 bases identical to TRBD2. The CDR3 has 15 residues. With 1 base clipped from V and 14 bases from J, the junction kept 6 bases outside the gene matches. Germline V CDR1 and CDR2: SNHLY, FYNNEI. CDR3 coding DNA: TGTGCCAGCAGTGAAGTGGGGACTAGCGGGAGGGCCGCGTATTTT. This gives the protein CASSEVGTSGRAAYF.

The V call is TRBV4-3, the J call TRBJ1-3, with 8 bases lining up with TRBD1. The length of the CDR3 is 16 residues. Germline V CDR1 and CDR2: LGHNA, YSLEER. J lost 2 bases, V lost 1 base, and 4 bases had no gene match. The CDR3 coding sequence is TGCGCCAGCAGCCAAGGTCCGACAGGGGCTGGAAACACCATATATTTT. This codes for CASSQGPTGAGNTIYF.